The 32 T cell receptor beta chains given below trace back to one sample, sequenced in a study of shared clonotypes between healthy human individuals. Profiling relied on immunoSEQ multiplex PCR, and the TCRdb table lists in-frame clones only, not all of them. The table shows millions of clones, with more than 90% occurring only once. Sequenced: naive CD4+ T cells sorted from blood. Subset of the sample: CD45RA+ positively selected. The receptors were sampled from a man in his late teens or twenties in good health.

Remarks on this clone: Other DNA sequences from this sample encode an identical CDR3 as well. This chain connects TRBV6-6 to TRBJ2-1, with D possibly being TRBD2 (5 bases). CDR3 length: 11 residues. V gave up 4 bases and J gave up 8 bases, with 6 bases separating them. Per germline, CDR1 MNHNY and CDR2 SVGAGI (reference sequence). CDR3 sequence reads: CASSLRDEQFF. The DNA of the CDR3 is TGTGCCAGCAGTTTGAGGGATGAGCAGTTCTTC.

This sequence joins TRBV7-9 and TRBJ1-2; 7 nucleotides agree with TRBD1. This CDR3 contains 17 residues. The germline CDR1 and CDR2 sequences are SEHNR and FQNEAQ (reference sequence). V was pared by 5 bases and J by 3 bases, with 15 bases of the junction left unmatched. CDR3 protein: CASSATPGRGPYYGYTF. The CDR3 nucleotides are TGTGCCAGCAGCGCAACCCCTGGGAGGGGGCCCTACTATGGCTACACCTTC.

This clone showed up just once. This sequence joins TRBV30 and TRBJ1-3; D unresolved. V lost 0 bases, J lost 1 base, and 13 bases lay in between. Germline CDR1 GTSNPN, CDR2 SVGIG (reference sequence). CDR3 length equals 16 residues. The CDR3: CAWSVSGWRSGNTIYF. The CDR3 DNA reads TGTGCCTGGAGTGTATCCGGATGGAGGTCTGGAAACACCATATATTTT.

The chain employs TRBV28 and TRBJ2-5; perhaps TRBD2 as D (6 bases). The V gene lost 2 bases and the J gene lost 5 bases, with 12 bases spanning the gap. CDR1 and CDR2 (germline): MDHEN, SYDVKM. This CDR3 has 14 residues. The CDR3 sequence is CASSLGGYGETQYF. CDR3 DNA sequence: TGTGCCAGCAGTTTAGGGGGGTACGGGGAGACCCAGTACTTC.

J is TRBJ1-5 and V is TRBV28; D unclear. CDR3 length: 14 amino acids. Germline V lookup: CDR1 MDHEN, CDR2 SYDVKM. Trimming cost V 1 base and J 3 bases, with 7 bases left between them. The CDR3 coding sequence is TGTGCCAGCAGTTTATTGGAAATCAATCAGCCCCAGCATTTT. As protein: CASSLLEINQPQHF.

This rearrangement joins TRBV28 to TRBJ1-2, with 7 positions matching TRBD1. After removal of 3 bases from V and 5 bases from J, the junction contained 3 bases not matched to a gene. CDR3 length equals 13 residues. CDR1 and CDR2 from the germline V gene are MDHEN and SYDVKM. CDR3 bases: TGTGCCAGCAGTTTCGGACAGGTTTATGGCTACACCTTC. Translation: CASSFGQVYGYTF.

The chain links TRBV18 to TRBJ2-7; D perhaps matches TRBD1 (5 bases). Germline-derived CDR1 and CDR2 are KGHSH and LQKENI. Trimming left V 3 bases short and J 2 bases short, with 11 bases between. The CDR3 runs to 14 residues. The CDR3 loop reads CASSPTVQTYEQYF. Here the CDR3 DNA reads TGTGCCAGCTCACCGACAGTGCAGACCTACGAGCAGTACTTC.

V and J are TRBV29-1 and TRBJ2-1, with 9 bases that match TRBD2. Germline CDR1 is SQVTM and CDR2 is ANQGSEA. The CDR3 has 14 amino acids. The ends lost 6 bases at V and 2 bases at J; junction bases unmatched: 5. The CDR3 region has the DNA TGCAGCGTAGATCCTAGCGGGACCTACAATGAGCAGTTCTTC. Amino acids: CSVDPSGTYNEQFF.

The chain carries TRBV28 and TRBJ1-5; a possible D gene is TRBD1 (5 bases). The germline CDR1 and CDR2 sequences are MDHEN and SYDVKM. CDR3 length: 14 amino acids. V dropped 2 bases and J dropped 2 bases, with 7 bases sitting between them. The CDR3: CASSLIRGNQPQHF. CDR3 DNA sequence: TGTGCCAGCAGTTTAATCAGGGGCAATCAGCCCCAGCATTTT.

This clone was seen a single time. The chain joins TRBV2 to TRBJ2-2; TRBD1 matches at 11 bases. CDR3 length: 17 residues. Germline CDR1 is SNHLY and CDR2 is FYNNEI. Trimming at V came to 2 bases and at J to 1 base, leaving 3 bases not matched to a gene. This chain's CDR3 is CASSERGQGVNTGELFF. The CDR3 DNA reads as TGTGCCAGCAGTGAACGGGGACAGGGGGTGAACACCGGGGAGCTGTTTTTT.

This clone has only one observation. J is TRBJ2-2 and V is TRBV4-3, with no clear D. CDR1 LGHNA and CDR2 YSLEER come from the germline V gene. The CDR3 contains 15 residues. Trimming shortened V by 0 bases and J by 6 bases, and 11 bases separated the two germline ends. The CDR3 is CASSQDRPLPGELFF. The CDR3 DNA sequence: TGCGCCAGCAGCCAAGATCGGCCATTACCCGGGGAGCTGTTTTTT.

This clone has only one observation. CDR3 in amino acids: CASSSLTGATEAFF. The DNA of the CDR3 is TGTGCCAGCAGCTCTTTGACAGGGGCCACTGAAGCTTTCTTT. The chain recombines TRBV7-6 with TRBJ1-1; the match to TRBD1 covers 8 bases. V was pared by 4 bases and J by 4 bases, with 5 bases of the junction left unmatched. CDR3 size: 14 residues. Germline V gene data show CDR1 as SGHVS and CDR2 as FNYEAQ.

In regard to this clone: The junction and the germline gene differ at one end; a read error may be behind it. The V and J genes are TRBV11-2 and TRBJ2-7; possibly TRBD1 for D (6 bases). The germline CDR1 and CDR2 sequences are SGHAT and FQNNGV. The CDR3 runs to 14 residues. The CDR3 here is CASNLETGTYEQYF. As DNA, the CDR3 is TGTGCCAGCAACTTAGAAACAGGGACCTACGAGCAGTACTTC. Together with reference TRBV11-2 and TRBJ2-7, the CDR3 gives the full variable domain: EAGVAQSPRYKIIEKRQSVAFWCNPISGHATLYWYQQILGQGPKLLIQFQNNGVVDDSQLPKDRFSAERLKGVDSTLKIQPAKLEDSAVYLCASNLETGTYEQYFGPGTRLTVT.

J is TRBJ2-1 and V is TRBV18, with D possibly matching TRBD1 (7 bases). V lost 2 bases to trimming and J lost 10 bases, with 21 bases between them. The V gene's germline CDR1 is KGHSH and CDR2 LQKENI. This CDR3 has 16 residues. Here the CDR3 DNA reads TGTGCCAGCTCACCAGCAGGTCAGGGGGGAACTCGCGAGCAGTTCTTC. Translation: CASSPAGQGGTREQFF. Looking up the rest from reference TRBV18 and TRBJ2-1 gives the full variable domain: NAGVMQNPRHLVRRRGQEARLRCSPMKGHSHVYWYRQLPEEGLKFMVYLQKENIIDESGMPKERFSAEFPKEGPSILRIQQVVRGDSAAYFCASSPAGQGGTREQFFGPGTRLTVL.

As for this clone: This specimen includes other DNA sequences encoding the same CDR3. The chain has TRBV6-1 and TRBJ1-5; weak D call: TRBD1 (5 bases). V was cut by 2 bases and J by 1 base, with 12 bases left in between. CDR3 length: 16 amino acids. Germline CDR1 reads MNHNS; CDR2 reads SASEGT. CDR3 sequence (DNA): TGTGCCAGCAGTGAATCTTGGGGGTTAAGCAATCAGCCCCAGCATTTT. It encodes CASSESWGLSNQPQHF.

This chain connects TRBV11-2 to TRBJ2-7; the D is unclear. Germline V lookup: CDR1 SGHAT, CDR2 FQNNGV. CDR3 length: 14 amino acids. Trimming left V 0 bases short and J 2 bases short, with 8 bases between. CDR3 region: CASSLDLMPYEQYF. CDR3 coding DNA: TGTGCCAGCAGCTTAGATCTCATGCCCTACGAGCAGTACTTC.

Here the CDR3 reads CASSPGVGEQYF. DNA of the CDR3: TGTGCCAGCAGCCCCGGAGTGGGCGAGCAGTACTTC. The V gene is TRBV7-9, the J gene TRBJ2-7, with D hard to call. Germline loops: CDR1 SEHNR, CDR2 FQNEAQ (reference sequence). Trimming stripped 5 bases from V and 6 bases from J, with 11 bases between. This CDR3 region has 12 residues. Combining the CDR3 with reference TRBV7-9 and TRBJ2-7 gives the whole variable domain DTGVSQNPRHKITKRGQNVTFRCDPISEHNRLYWYRQTLGQGPEFLTYFQNEAQLEKSRLLSDRFSAERPKGSFSTLEIQRTEQGDSAMYLCASSPGVGEQYFGPGTRLTVT.

The CDR3 here is CATQGQDEYGYTF. CDR3 nucleotide sequence: TGTGCCACCCAAGGTCAGGACGAGTACGGCTACACCTTC. The chain carries TRBV19 and TRBJ1-2; D gene uncertain. V was trimmed by 10 bases and J by 8 bases, leaving 20 bases between them. The CDR3 runs 13 residues. Germline CDR1 and CDR2: LNHDA and SQIVND (reference sequence).

The genes are TRBV25-1 and TRBJ2-2; D is possibly TRBD1 (6 bases). CDR1 and CDR2 from the germline V gene are MGHDK and SYGVNS. V dropped 6 bases and J dropped 4 bases, with 15 bases sitting between them. The CDR3 contains 15 residues. CDR3 protein: CASSQQGPGTGELFF. In DNA, the CDR3 is TGTGCCAGCAGCCAACAGGGTCCGGGCACCGGGGAGCTGTTTTTT.

J is TRBJ1-6 and V is TRBV19, with 7 positions matching TRBD1. Per germline, CDR1 LNHDA and CDR2 SQIVND (reference sequence). V lost 4 bases and J lost 7; bases outside the gene matches: 4. The CDR3 length is 14 residues. The CDR3 here is CASSTGQKNSPLHF. CDR3 bases: TGTGCCAGTAGTACGGGACAGAAGAATTCACCCCTCCACTTT.

Notes on this clone: This sample also contains other DNA sequences that code for the same CDR3. The gene calls are TRBV5-1 and TRBJ1-4; tentative D call: TRBD1 (5 bases). V was clipped by 0 bases and J by 3 bases, with 9 bases between them. The germline V gene encodes CDR1 SGHRS and CDR2 YFSETQ. The CDR3 has 15 residues. CDR3 in DNA: TGCGCCAGCAGCTTGGAGGGGAGGTCTAATGAAAAACTGTTTTTT. The encoded protein is CASSLEGRSNEKLFF.

With regard to this clone: The sample holds other DNA sequences that translate to the same CDR3. The chain joins TRBV28 to TRBJ2-5; 16 bases agree with TRBD2. CDR1 is MDHEN and CDR2 is SYDVKM in the germline V gene. The V segment lost 3 bases and the J segment 2 bases; nucleotides outside the gene matches: 0. This CDR3 region has 16 residues. The DNA for the CDR3 is TGTGCCAGCAGTTTGGGACTAGCGGGGGGGCAAGAGACCCAGTACTTC. It specifies CASSLGLAGGQETQYF.

This chain joins TRBV10-1 and TRBJ2-3; D is undetermined. Trimming pared 4 bases from V and 6 bases from J, leaving 14 bases between. The CDR3 length is 14 residues. Germline values: CDR1 WNHNN, CDR2 SYGVQD (reference sequence). The CDR3 DNA is TGCGCCAGCAGTGCTAAGGGTAACTTCGATACGCAGTATTTT. Amino acids: CASSAKGNFDTQYF.

The rearrangement uses TRBV30 and TRBJ1-3, with 8 positions matching TRBD1. The CDR3 is 15 amino acids. Trimming took 4 bases from V and 4 from J; bases not matched to a gene: 9. Germline V CDR1 and CDR2: GTSNPN, SVGIG (reference sequence). CDR3 nucleotides: TGTGCCTGGACCTTACGACAGGGGAAAGGAAACACCATATATTTT. Translating gives CAWTLRQGKGNTIYF.

The gene calls are TRBV5-1 and TRBJ1-3; D unclear. The V and J ends lost 0 bases and 7 bases respectively, with 8 bases between them. The CDR3 runs to 13 residues. Germline CDR1 SGHRS, CDR2 YFSETQ. The CDR3 nucleotides read TGCGCCAGCAGCTTGGAAAATGGGAACACCATATATTTT. It specifies CASSLENGNTIYF. The full variable domain, with the rest looked up from reference TRBV5-1 and TRBJ1-3, is KAGVTQTPRYLIKTRGQQVTLSCSPISGHRSVSWYQQTPGQGLQFLFEYFSETQRNKGNFPGRFSGRQFSNSRSEMNVSTLELGDSALYLCASSLENGNTIYFGEGSWLTVV.

The J gene is TRBJ2-7, the V gene TRBV30, with D unclear. CDR1 and CDR2 (germline): GTSNPN, SVGIG (reference sequence). The CDR3 covers 13 residues. Trimming pared 2 bases from V and 7 bases from J, leaving 15 bases between. In DNA form, the CDR3 reads TGTGCCTGGAGTCGAAGGCAAGGCGGAGAGCAGTACTTC. Protein: CAWSRRQGGEQYF.

J is TRBJ1-5 and V is TRBV27; no definite D call. Germline lookup yields CDR1 MNHEY and CDR2 SMNVEV (reference sequence). The CDR3 runs 15 residues. V gave up 6 bases and J gave up 3 bases, with 15 bases separating them. For the CDR3, the DNA is TGTGCCAGCAGCCCCAGCCCAGGCCACAATCAGCCCCAGCATTTT. Protein sequence: CASSPSPGHNQPQHF.

The V gene is TRBV4-1, the J gene TRBJ2-7; D remains ambiguous. The CDR3 loop spans 16 amino acids. Germline V gives CDR1 MGHRA, CDR2 YSYEKL. The V end was cut by 0 bases, the J end by 2 bases, with 14 bases between. The CDR3: CASSQDSNPLPYEQYF. The CDR3 DNA sequence: TGCGCCAGCAGCCAAGATAGCAACCCCTTACCCTACGAGCAGTACTTC.

This clone was detected a few times. The genes are TRBV28 and TRBJ1-6, with a tentative D call TRBD1 (5 bases). Germline V gene lookup returns CDR1 MDHEN and CDR2 SYDVKM. This CDR3 spans 14 amino acids. Trimming stripped 3 bases from V and 9 bases from J, with 12 bases between. This CDR3 is CASSFGGAASPLHF. The CDR3 DNA reads TGTGCCAGCAGTTTCGGCGGGGCGGCTTCACCCCTCCACTTT.

The chain uses TRBV6-5 and TRBJ2-5; D uncertain. Germline values: CDR1 MNHEY, CDR2 SVGAGI. The CDR3 loop spans 16 amino acids. The V end was cut by 2 bases, the J end by 4 bases, with 17 bases between. The CDR3 DNA is TGTGCCAGCAGTTACACCTCGAAGGGTCTGGGAGAGACCCAGTACTTC. Encoded protein: CASSYTSKGLGETQYF.

Comments on this clone: Other DNA sequences of this sample code for an identical CDR3. The rearrangement links TRBV5-1 to TRBJ2-1; 7 bases are a match to TRBD2. Per the germline V gene, CDR1 is SGHRS and CDR2 is YFSETQ. After removal of 3 bases from V and 1 base from J, the junction contained 4 bases not matched to a gene. The CDR3 is made up of 15 amino acids. For the CDR3, the DNA is TGCGCCAGCAGCTCTGGGGGAGGGTCCTACAATGAGCAGTTCTTC. Amino acid sequence: CASSSGGGSYNEQFF.

This sequence joins TRBV4-3 and TRBJ2-1, with D possibly TRBD2 on 5 matching bases. CDR3 length equals 15 residues. The germline V and J ends were trimmed by 4 bases and 4 bases, with 14 bases remaining between them. Per germline, CDR1 LGHNA and CDR2 YSLEER. CDR3 residues: CASSPGFSGYNEQFF. In DNA form, the CDR3 reads TGCGCCAGCAGCCCGGGATTCTCGGGGTACAATGAGCAGTTCTTC.